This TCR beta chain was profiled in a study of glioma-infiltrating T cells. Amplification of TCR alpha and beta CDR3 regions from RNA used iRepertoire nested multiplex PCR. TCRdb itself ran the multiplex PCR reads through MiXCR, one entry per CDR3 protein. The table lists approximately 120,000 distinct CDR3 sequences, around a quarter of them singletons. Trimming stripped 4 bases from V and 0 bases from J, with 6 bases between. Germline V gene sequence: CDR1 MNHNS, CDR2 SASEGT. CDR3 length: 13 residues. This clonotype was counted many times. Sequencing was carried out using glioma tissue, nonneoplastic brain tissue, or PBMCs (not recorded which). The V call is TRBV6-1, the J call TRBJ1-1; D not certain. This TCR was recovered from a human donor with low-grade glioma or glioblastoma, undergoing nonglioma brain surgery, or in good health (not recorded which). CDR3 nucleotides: TGTGCCAGCAGTGGACACATGAACACTGAAGCTTTCTTT. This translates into CASSGHMNTEAFF.